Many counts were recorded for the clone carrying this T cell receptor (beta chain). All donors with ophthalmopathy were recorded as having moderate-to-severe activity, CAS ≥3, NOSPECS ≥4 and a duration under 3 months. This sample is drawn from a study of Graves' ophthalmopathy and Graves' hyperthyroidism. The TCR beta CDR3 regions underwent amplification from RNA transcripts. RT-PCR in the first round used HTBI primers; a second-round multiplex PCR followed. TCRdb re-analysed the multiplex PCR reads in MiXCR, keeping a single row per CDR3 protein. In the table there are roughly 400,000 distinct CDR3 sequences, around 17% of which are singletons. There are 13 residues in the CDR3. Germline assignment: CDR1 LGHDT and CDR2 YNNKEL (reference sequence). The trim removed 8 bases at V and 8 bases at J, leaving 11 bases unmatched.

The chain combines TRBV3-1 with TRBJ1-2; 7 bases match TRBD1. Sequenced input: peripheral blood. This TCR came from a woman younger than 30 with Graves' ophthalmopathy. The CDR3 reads CASGLTRGKGYTF. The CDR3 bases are TGTGCCAGCGGCCTAACCAGGGGGAAGGGCTACACCTTC.